A single sample is the source of the 32 T cell receptor beta chains below, sequenced in a study of cytomegalovirus exposure and HLA in healthy donors (dated by TCRdb to 2017 to 2019). The method was the immunoSEQ multiplex PCR assay. For the multiplex PCR, a mixture combining 60 forward primers for TCR Vbeta segments and 13 reverse primers for TCR Jbeta segments was used. Entries here come from immuneACCESS through TCRdb and include only in-frame sequences with V and J called. Some clones fail to appear in such tables; in the studies checked, an unresolved V gene covers under half of the shortfall, and the cause of the remainder is unknown. This sample comprises about 140,000 clones, roughly 9.8% of them detected only once. The ten largest make up 1.8% of the sample. Sequenced sample: PBMCs. The receptors come from a man between 50 and 59 years old in good health and CMV-seronegative.

The sample holds a few counts of this clone. The V gene is TRBV30, the J gene TRBJ1-3; D gene uncertain. Germline values: CDR1 GTSNPN, CDR2 SVGIG (reference sequence). V lost 1 base and J lost 8, with 12 bases in between. CDR3 length: 13 amino acids. The CDR3 is CAWSGDQLDTIYF. In DNA form, the CDR3 reads TGTGCCTGGAGTGGGGATCAACTAGACACCATATATTTT.

The V gene is TRBV6-1, the J gene TRBJ2-7; TRBD1 agrees at 11 bases. Germline CDR1 and CDR2: MNHNS and SASEGT. CDR3 length: 15 amino acids. With 6 bases clipped from V and 5 bases from J, the junction kept 9 bases outside the gene matches. The CDR3 DNA sequence: TGTGCCAGCAGAAGTGGACAGGGGGCGTTGCACGAGCAGTACTTC. Translation gives CASRSGQGALHEQYF.

This clone was seen more than once but under ten times. V is TRBV5-6 and J is TRBJ2-7, with D possibly TRBD2 on 6 matching bases. From germline, CDR1 is SGHDT and CDR2 YYEEEE. V gave up 4 bases and J gave up 2 bases, with 16 bases separating them. The CDR3 loop spans 15 amino acids. The CDR3 DNA follows: TGTGCCAGCAGCGGCGGGGTGGGGGAGGCCTACGAGCAGTACTTC. It is translated as CASSGGVGEAYEQYF.

There are many counts of this clone. This rearrangement joins TRBV7-3 to TRBJ2-5; D gene ambiguous. The CDR3 length is 16 residues. V was clipped by 2 bases and J by 0 bases, with 13 bases between them. The V gene's germline CDR1 is SGHTA and CDR2 FQGTGA. The CDR3 DNA reads as TGTGCCAGCAGCTTAGGGCCAGGAAGTGACCAAGAGACCCAGTACTTC. Its translation is CASSLGPGSDQETQYF.

The J gene is TRBJ1-2, the V gene TRBV14; unclear D gene. The CDR3 length is 15 residues. The V end was cut by 1 base, the J end by 4 bases, with 13 bases between. Germline V gene lookup returns CDR1 SGHDN and CDR2 FVKESK. The CDR3 sequence is CASSQGAGAAYGYTF. The DNA of the CDR3 is TGTGCCAGCAGCCAAGGCGCAGGTGCCGCCTATGGCTACACCTTC.

The chain carries TRBV10-3 and TRBJ1-2; D gene unclear. Trimming took 3 bases from V and 6 from J, leaving 11 bases between them. The CDR3 extends over 13 amino acids. Germline V gene data show CDR1 as ENHRY and CDR2 as SYGVKD. The CDR3 spells CAISESWQDGYTF. In nucleotides, the CDR3 is TGTGCCATCAGTGAATCGTGGCAGGATGGCTACACCTTC.

This clone was counted only a few times. The chain has TRBV28 and TRBJ1-1, with 7 bases identical to TRBD1. V shed 6 bases and J 1 base; nucleotides not matched to a gene: 5. Germline CDR1 and CDR2: MDHEN and SYDVKM. This CDR3 contains 14 residues. In nucleotides, the CDR3 is TGTGCCAGCAGAACAGGGGCCTCGAACACTGAAGCTTTCTTT. Protein sequence: CASRTGASNTEAFF. The entire variable domain, with the rest obtained from reference TRBV28 and TRBJ1-1, is as follows: DVKVTQSSRYLVKRTGEKVFLECVQDMDHENMFWYRQDPGLGLRLIYFSYDVKMKEKGDIPEGYSVSREKKERFSLILESASTNQTSMYLCASRTGASNTEAFFGQGTRLTVV.

V usage is TRBV11-3 and J usage is TRBJ2-3; D uncertain. This CDR3 contains 13 residues. The germline CDR1 and CDR2 sequences are SGHNT and YENEEA. Trimming took 0 bases from V and 9 from J, leaving 10 bases between them. The CDR3 loop is CASSLDGQSTQYF. CDR3 in DNA: TGTGCCAGCAGCTTAGACGGTCAAAGCACGCAGTATTTT.

This clone was found a few times. The genes are TRBV5-6 and TRBJ2-3; 7 positions agree with TRBD2. This CDR3 spans 15 amino acids. The V gene's germline CDR1 is SGHDT and CDR2 YYEEEE. Trimming cost V 4 bases and J 4 bases; bases outside gene matches: 9. The chain's CDR3 is CASSRKSGVADTQYF. In DNA, the CDR3 is TGTGCCAGCAGCCGAAAAAGCGGGGTAGCAGATACGCAGTATTTT.

This clone was counted only a few times. J is TRBJ2-2 and V is TRBV6-8; D possibly corresponds to TRBD2 (5 bases). V was shortened by 5 bases and J by 3 bases, with 16 bases between the two germline ends. The CDR3 is 16 residues long. Germline CDR1 and CDR2: MNHGY and SAAAGT. In DNA, the CDR3 is TGTGCCAGCAGTGTGATAACTTTGGACTACACCGGGGAGCTGTTTTTT. As protein: CASSVITLDYTGELFF.

This clone was observed a handful of times. This chain uses TRBV5-1 with TRBJ1-2; 10 nucleotides agree with TRBD1. CDR3 length: 15 amino acids. V lost 4 bases and J lost 3; bases outside the gene matches: 6. The germline V gene encodes CDR1 SGHRS and CDR2 YFSETQ. CDR3: CASSRPGQGHYGYTF. Written as DNA, the CDR3 is TGCGCCAGCAGCCGCCCGGGACAGGGGCACTATGGCTACACCTTC.

This clone was observed a handful of times. In DNA form, the CDR3 reads TGTGCCTGGAGTACCCCCAGGGGCAGCAATCAGCCCCAGCATTTT. Its protein product is CAWSTPRGSNQPQHF. The J gene is TRBJ1-5, the V gene TRBV30, with a tentative D call TRBD1 (6 bases). Germline V gene sequence: CDR1 GTSNPN, CDR2 SVGIG (reference sequence). The CDR3 consists of 15 residues. V shed 2 bases and J shed 1 base, with 12 bases lying between them.

The chain is built from TRBV2 and TRBJ2-2; D is possibly TRBD1 (5 bases). Trimming cost V 8 bases and J 3 bases, with 16 bases left between them. The CDR3 covers 15 residues. Germline values: CDR1 SNHLY, CDR2 FYNNEI. The CDR3 coding sequence is TGTGCCAGCTACGGGTCAGGGATTGACACCGGGGAGCTGTTTTTT. It encodes CASYGSGIDTGELFF.

This sequence joins TRBV6-5 and TRBJ1-4, with 7 bases that match TRBD1. The CDR3 is 14 amino acids. V trimming: 6 bases; J trimming: 8 bases; junction bases outside the gene matches: 9. CDR1 is MNHEY, CDR2 SVGAGI, per germline. CDR3 loop: CASRYRDRGEKLFF. CDR3 coding DNA: TGTGCCAGCAGATACCGGGACAGAGGGGAAAAACTGTTTTTT.

The chain has TRBV5-6 and TRBJ2-7, with D hard to call. V lost 6 bases and J lost 4, with 14 bases in between. The CDR3 is 13 residues long. Germline lookup yields CDR1 SGHDT and CDR2 YYEEEE. The CDR3 coding sequence is TGTGCCAGCACCGGAGTAAACTTGTACGAGCAGTACTTC. Amino acids: CASTGVNLYEQYF.

This clone was detected a few times. The gene calls are TRBV29-1 and TRBJ1-1, with D possibly TRBD1 on 5 matching bases. The CDR3 consists of 19 residues. V dropped 0 bases and J dropped 3 bases, with 26 bases sitting between them. Germline V gives CDR1 SQVTM, CDR2 ANQGSEA. This CDR3 is CSVEDDRTGEIGGYTEAFF. CDR3 sequence (DNA): TGCAGCGTTGAAGATGATCGGACCGGGGAAATTGGGGGGTACACTGAAGCTTTCTTT. Based on the CDR3 plus reference TRBV29-1 and TRBJ1-1, the full variable domain is SAVISQKPSRDICQRGTSLTIQCQVDSQVTMMFWYRQQPGQSLTLIATANQGSEATYESGFVIDKFPISRPNLTFSTLTVSNMSPEDSSIYLCSVEDDRTGEIGGYTEAFFGQGTRLTVV.

The rearrangement links TRBV10-3 to TRBJ1-1, with a tentative D call TRBD1 (6 bases). CDR1 and CDR2 (germline): ENHRY, SYGVKD. This CDR3 has 12 residues. The V end lost 11 bases, the J end lost 3 bases, and 13 bases lay between the germline ends. CDR3 DNA: TGTGCCTCACGGACAGTTCACACTGAAGCTTTCTTT. Translating gives CASRTVHTEAFF.

This clone occurred a few times. The chain joins TRBV6-1 to TRBJ2-7, with 7 bases aligning to TRBD1. Unmatched junction bases numbered 8, after V lost 3 bases and J lost 3 bases. The CDR3 runs to 15 residues. Germline assignment: CDR1 MNHNS and CDR2 SASEGT. The CDR3 here is CASSEGSGQFYEQYF. Here the CDR3 DNA reads TGTGCCAGCAGTGAGGGTTCGGGACAGTTCTACGAGCAGTACTTC.

There are a few counts of this clone. The chain combines TRBV6-5 with TRBJ2-7; TRBD2 matches 8 bases. This CDR3 has 14 amino acids. Germline V lookup: CDR1 MNHEY, CDR2 SVGAGI. J was trimmed by 6 bases and V by 8 bases; bases with no gene match: 12. Here the CDR3 reads CASSPGGRASEQYF. Written as DNA, the CDR3 is TGTGCCAGCTCCCCGGGAGGGAGGGCCTCCGAGCAGTACTTC.

The V gene is TRBV7-9, the J gene TRBJ2-5, with a weak D call TRBD2 (6 bases). Trimming removed 4 bases from V and 4 bases from J, with 19 bases in between. The CDR3 length is 16 residues. Germline V gene sequence: CDR1 SEHNR, CDR2 FQNEAQ (reference sequence). As DNA, the CDR3 is TGTGCCAGCAGCTCCCGGGAGCAGGGCCTGCTAGAGACCCAGTACTTC. Translation gives CASSSREQGLLETQYF. Variable domain in full (rest from reference TRBV7-9 and TRBJ2-5): DTGVSQNPRHKITKRGQNVTFRCDPISEHNRLYWYRQTLGQGPEFLTYFQNEAQLEKSRLLSDRFSAERPKGSFSTLEIQRTEQGDSAMYLCASSSREQGLLETQYFGPGTRLLVL.

The chain couples TRBV2 to TRBJ2-7, with TRBD2 as a possible D gene (5 bases). Germline V gene lookup returns CDR1 SNHLY and CDR2 FYNNEI. Trimming shortened V by 5 bases and J by 6 bases, and 17 bases separated the two germline ends. The length of the CDR3 is 14 residues. The CDR3 loop is CASSSGPTGSEQYF. The CDR3 DNA is TGTGCCAGCAGTTCAGGCCCCACGGGGTCCGAGCAGTACTTC. Based on the CDR3 plus reference TRBV2 and TRBJ2-7, the full variable domain is EPEVTQTPSHQVTQMGQEVILRCVPISNHLYFYWYRQILGQKVEFLVSFYNNEISEKSEIFDDQFSVERPDGSNFTLKIRSTKLEDSAMYFCASSSGPTGSEQYFGPGTRLTVT.

This clone was seen a handful of times. The chain uses TRBV25-1 and TRBJ1-1; D unclear. Germline V gene data show CDR1 as MGHDK and CDR2 as SYGVNS. The CDR3 sequence is 12 residues long. V lost 3 bases to trimming and J lost 12 bases, with 14 bases between them. The CDR3 is CASSDLGRASFF. The CDR3 DNA reads as TGTGCCAGCAGTGATTTGGGGAGGGCCTCTTTCTTT. Looking up the rest from reference TRBV25-1 and TRBJ1-1 gives the full variable domain: EADIYQTPRYLVIGTGKKITLECSQTMGHDKMYWYQQDPGMELHLIHYSYGVNSTEKGDLSSESTVSRIRTEHFPLTLESARPSHTSQYLCASSDLGRASFFGQGTRLTVV.

The chain uses TRBV2 and TRBJ2-1; TRBD2 aligns across 11 bases. Unmatched junction bases numbered 13, after V lost 9 bases and J lost 9 bases. The germline V gene has CDR1 SNHLY and CDR2 FYNNEI. The CDR3 has 15 residues. The CDR3 protein is CASLLAGDRAGEQFF. The CDR3 region has the DNA TGTGCCAGTTTACTAGCGGGAGATAGGGCGGGTGAGCAGTTCTTC.

The chain couples TRBV30 to TRBJ1-2, with D possibly TRBD1 on 5 matching bases. Germline V gives CDR1 GTSNPN, CDR2 SVGIG (reference sequence). The CDR3 runs 14 residues. V shed 0 bases and J shed 5 bases, with 13 bases lying between them. CDR3 DNA: TGTGCCTGGAGTGTATCGAGGGACTCGTATGGCTACACCTTC. Protein product: CAWSVSRDSYGYTF.

Only a few counts were recorded for this clone. The CDR3 DNA reads TGTGCCTCCGGGGGGTACAATGAGCAGTTCTTC. This encodes CASGGYNEQFF. This sequence joins TRBV19 and TRBJ2-1, with TRBD2 identical over 7 bases. Germline V lookup: CDR1 LNHDA, CDR2 SQIVND (reference sequence). The CDR3 runs 11 residues. J gave up 4 bases and V 11 bases, and 2 bases lay outside the gene matches.

This chain connects TRBV2 to TRBJ2-1, with 9 bases identical to TRBD2. The CDR3 runs 15 residues. Germline-derived CDR1 and CDR2 are SNHLY and FYNNEI. J lost 2 bases, V lost 6 bases, and 5 bases had no gene match. CDR3: CASRPSSGTYNEQFF. The CDR3 DNA reads as TGTGCCAGCAGGCCGTCTAGCGGGACCTACAATGAGCAGTTCTTC. Supplemented by reference TRBV2 and TRBJ2-1, the full variable domain reads EPEVTQTPSHQVTQMGQEVILRCVPISNHLYFYWYRQILGQKVEFLVSFYNNEISEKSEIFDDQFSVERPDGSNFTLKIRSTKLEDSAMYFCASRPSSGTYNEQFFGPGTRLTVL.

The V gene is TRBV18, the J gene TRBJ2-5, with 10 bases that match TRBD1. Trimming removed 8 bases from V and 2 bases from J; junction bases left unmatched: 5. Germline CDR1 and CDR2: KGHSH and LQKENI. The CDR3 runs 14 residues. In DNA, the CDR3 is TGTGCCAGCACAAGGGGACAGGGGCAAGAGACCCAGTACTTC. Translation: CASTRGQGQETQYF.

The chain is built from TRBV6-1 and TRBJ2-5; weak D call: TRBD2 (5 bases). Trimming cost V 7 bases and J 5 bases, with 11 bases left between them. This CDR3 region has 12 residues. Germline values: CDR1 MNHNS, CDR2 SASEGT. The CDR3 is CASTQSGETQYF. For the CDR3, the DNA is TGTGCCAGCACCCAGTCGGGGGAGACCCAGTACTTC.

This chain uses TRBV7-3 with TRBJ1-3; D call uncertain. The CDR3 loop spans 14 amino acids. The V end lost 2 bases, the J end lost 2 bases, and 7 bases lay between the germline ends. Germline assignment: CDR1 SGHTA and CDR2 FQGTGA. The CDR3 DNA is TGTGCCAGCAGCTTATTTCCGGCTGGAAACACCATATATTTT. It is translated as CASSLFPAGNTIYF.

This clone has more than one count but fewer than ten. J is TRBJ2-7 and V is TRBV2; 8 nucleotides match TRBD2. Germline assignment: CDR1 SNHLY and CDR2 FYNNEI. This CDR3 spans 12 amino acids. Trimming took 7 bases from V and 4 from J; bases not matched to a gene: 3. The CDR3 bases are TGTGCCAGCATGGCGGGAGGATACGAGCAGTACTTC. Its protein product is CASMAGGYEQYF. The complete variable domain, with remaining parts taken from reference TRBV2 and TRBJ2-7, reads EPEVTQTPSHQVTQMGQEVILRCVPISNHLYFYWYRQILGQKVEFLVSFYNNEISEKSEIFDDQFSVERPDGSNFTLKIRSTKLEDSAMYFCASMAGGYEQYFGPGTRLTVT.

This clone was detected only a few times. The chain links TRBV6-5 to TRBJ2-1; D is possibly TRBD1 (6 bases). The CDR3 runs 14 residues. Deletions cut 6 bases from V and 5 bases from J, with 14 bases between. Germline V gives CDR1 MNHEY, CDR2 SVGAGI. The CDR3 DNA reads as TGTGCCAGCAGCTATAGGGGGAGCAACAATGAGCAGTTCTTC. Translation: CASSYRGSNNEQFF.

The V and J genes are TRBV19 and TRBJ2-1, with 9 bases aligning to TRBD1. The CDR3 consists of 15 residues. Per germline, CDR1 LNHDA and CDR2 SQIVND (reference sequence). The J segment lost 0 bases and the V segment lost 6 bases, leaving 3 bases of the junction unmatched. The DNA for the CDR3 is TGTGCCAGTAGCTACAGGGGGCCCTCCTACAATGAGCAGTTCTTC. Its translation is CASSYRGPSYNEQFF. Complete variable domain (other parts from reference TRBV19 and TRBJ2-1): DGGITQSPKYLFRKEGQNVTLSCEQNLNHDAMYWYRQDPGQGLRLIYYSQIVNDFQKGDIAEGYSVSREKKESFPLTVTSAQKNPTAFYLCASSYRGPSYNEQFFGPGTRLTVL.